A selection of T cell receptor beta chains follows, all from one sample in a study of cytomegalovirus exposure and HLA in healthy donors. Using immunoSEQ multiplex PCR, the repertoire was profiled, and TCRdb retains in-frame clones only, with some absent. Of around 140,000 clones listed, approximately 80% were seen once; the top ten hold around 9.7%. The material sequenced was PBMCs. The source of these receptors is a woman aged 55-69 years in good health and CMV-seropositive. Both conserved end residues are part of each CDR3. Fields, in order: D gene, J gene, V gene, CDR3 protein. D genes are given only for firm matches.

- | TRBJ2-2 | TRBV7-6 | CASSLASGLRAGELFF
- | TRBJ1-4 | TRBV15 | CATSPGSDAEKLFF
- | TRBJ2-5 | TRBV6-6 | CASTDGTLETQYF
- | TRBJ2-7 | TRBV30 | CAWRGSEFLYEQYF
TRBD1 | TRBJ2-2 | TRBV5-4 | CASSLEQGVGELFF
- | TRBJ2-7 | TRBV4-1 | CASSQVRREGEQYF
TRBD1 | TRBJ1-2 | TRBV7-9 | CASSLEEGAGNYGYTF
- | TRBJ1-6 | TRBV2 | CASGGGLNSPLHF
TRBD1 | TRBJ1-1 | TRBV28 | CASRYITGTGITEAFF
- | TRBJ2-5 | TRBV6-5 | CASSFPEGDSETQYF
TRBD2 | TRBJ2-2 | TRBV27 | CASTTRGGLGSGELFF
- | TRBJ2-7 | TRBV23-1 | CASSRRPTASPGDIYEQYF
- | TRBJ2-7 | TRBV5-5 | CASSGGSSSYEQYF
TRBD1 | TRBJ2-7 | TRBV28 | CASSTTGATIHEQYF
- | TRBJ2-7 | TRBV14 | CASSQVGRNYEQYF
TRBD1 | TRBJ2-7 | TRBV19 | CASSRGDRVSNEQYF
- | TRBJ2-7 | TRBV19 | CASRPQGNYEQYF
- | TRBJ1-1 | TRBV6-6 | CASSPRAGSTEAFF
- | TRBJ1-1 | TRBV28 | CASSLPLQSATEAFF
TRBD2 | TRBJ2-7 | TRBV28 | CASSLLGSGFSYEQYF
- | TRBJ2-2 | TRBV30 | CAWIQPRTNTGELFF
TRBD1 | TRBJ2-7 | TRBV4-3 | CASSQGGSGQGSYEQYF
TRBD2 | TRBJ2-2 | TRBV11-3 | CASSSPHLASGSWGTGELFF
- | TRBJ1-5 | TRBV6-5 | CASNRGCSNQPQHF
- | TRBJ2-7 | TRBV6-1 | CASGPYGYEQYF
TRBD2 | TRBJ2-7 | TRBV7-2 | CASSLGPGLRYEQYF
- | TRBJ1-2 | TRBV7-2 | CASSPEGQVNYGYTF
- | TRBJ1-3 | TRBV30 | CAWSVGGSGNTIYF
TRBD1 | TRBJ2-1 | TRBV10-2 | CAKLRDRGWRELDLKEFF
- | TRBJ1-1 | TRBV27 | CASSSRGTGLNTEAFF
TRBD2 | TRBJ2-3 | TRBV27 | CASSLGLAGGPSDTQYF
- | TRBJ2-7 | TRBV4-3 | CASSQARDNPHEQYF
- | TRBJ2-5 | TRBV2 | CASEGDQETQYF
TRBD2 | TRBJ2-1 | TRBV29-1 | CSVRTSGSDEQFF
TRBD1 | TRBJ2-7 | TRBV28 | CASSLQGAYTYEQYF
- | TRBJ2-6 | TRBV28 | CASSSSQGSGANVLTF
- | TRBJ2-3 | TRBV28 | CASSLLESASDTQYF
- | TRBJ2-1 | TRBV18 | CASSPGSFRDNEQFF
TRBD2 | TRBJ2-7 | TRBV6-4 | CASSILAGGPYEQYF
- | TRBJ2-7 | TRBV9 | CASSVGRSTYEQYF
TRBD2 | TRBJ2-3 | TRBV6-6 | CASTAGARTDTQYF
TRBD2 | TRBJ2-7 | TRBV28 | CASSLTSGAGKFSEQYF
- | TRBJ2-7 | TRBV6-5 | CASSRGSRYEQYF
TRBD2 | TRBJ2-2 | TRBV4-1 | CASSQLHPAGGKAGELFF
- | TRBJ1-3 | TRBV6-6 | CASSYHSSSGNTIYF
- | TRBJ2-3 | TRBV6-1 | CASSEQITSTDTQYF
- | - | TRBV6-1 | CASSEVGYEQYF
TRBD1 | TRBJ1-1 | TRBV27 | CASSPGPGGWNTEAFF
- | TRBJ2-6 | TRBV5-6 | CASSLQGSGANVLTF
TRBD1 | TRBJ2-7 | TRBV27 | CASTGQGNHEQYF
- | TRBJ2-7 | TRBV27 | CASSSSPRQNYEQYF
TRBD2 | TRBJ2-1 | TRBV30 | CALSSGSGNEQFF
- | TRBJ2-1 | TRBV23-1 | CASSQWGTASQFF
TRBD1 | TRBJ2-2 | TRBV28 | CASGRGRGELFF